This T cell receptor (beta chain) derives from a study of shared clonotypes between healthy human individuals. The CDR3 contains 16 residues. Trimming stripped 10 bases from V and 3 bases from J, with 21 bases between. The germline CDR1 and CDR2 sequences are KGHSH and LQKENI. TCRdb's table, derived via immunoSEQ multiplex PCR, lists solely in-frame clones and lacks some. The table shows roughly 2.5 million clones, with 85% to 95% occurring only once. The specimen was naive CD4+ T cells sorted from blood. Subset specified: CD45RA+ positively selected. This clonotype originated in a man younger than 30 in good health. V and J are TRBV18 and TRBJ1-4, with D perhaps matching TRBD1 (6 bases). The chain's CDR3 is CATTGTTGLANEKLFF. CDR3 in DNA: TGTGCCACGACCGGGACAACCGGCCTAGCTAATGAAAAACTGTTTTTT.